A selection of T cell receptor beta chains follows, all from one sample in a study of molecular identifiers for immune sequencing clone quantification. TCRdb reprocessed the PCR reads via MiXCR and lists one record per CDR3 protein. The table lists 60,000 to 65,000 distinct CDR3 sequences, under 20% of them singletons, with over 1.1% in the top ten. Sequencing input: naive CD8+ T cells from blood, with Jurkat cell RNA spiked in. The receptors were sampled from a human donor in good health. Some libraries in this study had Jurkat cell RNA spiked in. CDR3s include the opening cysteine and the closing phenylalanine or tryptophan. Fields, in order: clone size, V gene, D gene, J gene, CDR3 protein, CDR3 DNA. The D gene is left open where the match is weak. Expanded clones are given a class, and other clones once, few, many or no size at all.

>NA|TRBV13|TRBD1|TRBJ1-5
CASSRLGRGGYSNQPQHF
TGTGCCAGCAGCCGGTTGGGCAGGGGGGGATATAGCAATCAGCCCCAGCATTTT
>NA|TRBV7-8|NA|TRBJ2-1
CASSSPKIADSSYNEQFF
TGTGCCAGCAGCTCCCCCAAAATAGCGGATAGCTCCTACAATGAGCAGTTCTTC
>NA|TRBV4-1|TRBD2|TRBJ2-1
CASSHPGGRGNEQFF
TGCGCCAGCAGCCACCCCGGGGGGAGAGGTAATGAGCAGTTCTTC
>NA|TRBV28|NA|TRBJ1-1
CGGSHSVIEAFF
TGTGGCGGCAGCCACAGCGTTATTGAAGCTTTCTTT
>few|TRBV19|NA|TRBJ1-1
CASRISTRENTEAFF
TGTGCCAGTAGAATAAGCACCAGGGAAAACACTGAAGCTTTCTTT
>few|TRBV13|TRBD2|TRBJ2-1
CASSQGTSGGKAEQFF
TGTGCCAGCAGCCAAGGAACTAGCGGGGGAAAAGCTGAGCAGTTCTTC
>many|TRBV6-5|TRBD2|TRBJ2-3
CASSTTSESTDTQYF
TGTGCCAGCAGTACGACTAGCGAGAGCACAGATACGCAGTATTTT
>many|TRBV30|NA|TRBJ2-2
CAWSPPGAGELFF
TGTGCCTGGAGTCCCCCGGGTGCCGGGGAGCTGTTTTTT
>NA|TRBV19|NA|TRBJ2-7
CASSTGLLYERYF
TGTGCCAGTAGTACGGGCCTTCTCTACGAGCGGTACTTC
>many|TRBV30|TRBD2|TRBJ2-7
CATGEGSYEQYF
TGTGCAACCGGGGAGGGGTCCTACGAGCAGTACTTC
>NA|TRBV11-2|NA|TRBJ2-2
CASNLGQLGGEQFF
TGTGCCAGCAACTTAGGTCAATTGGGCGGGGAGCAGTTTTTT
>NA|TRBV19|NA|TRBJ2-2
CASSVRPTLYGELFF
TGTGCCAGTAGTGTAAGGCCGACCTTATACGGGGAGCTGTTCTTT
>few|TRBV19|NA|TRBJ1-2
CASSIAPGGYGYTF
TGTGCCAGTAGTATAGCTCCGGGGGGCTATGGCTACACCTTC
>NA|TRBV6-5|TRBD2|TRBJ2-7
CASRALAGSYEQYF
TGTGCCAGCAGAGCCCTAGCGGGATCCTACGAGCAGTACTTC
>many|TRBV24-1|NA|TRBJ2-3
CATSDTRVTDTQYF
TGTGCCACCAGTGATACCAGGGTTACAGATACGCAGTATTTT
>many|TRBV6-6|NA|TRBJ2-3
CASTTGLRYTDTQYF
TGTGCCAGCACTACAGGGCTCCGATACACAGATACGCAGTATTTT
>many|TRBV7-9|TRBD2|TRBJ2-5
CASSYLAGVEETQYF
TGTGCCAGCAGCTATCTAGCGGGAGTAGAGGAGACCCAGTACTTC
>many|TRBV7-2|TRBD2|TRBJ2-1
CASSSVVAGGLPFNEQFF
TGTGCCAGCAGCTCCGTTGTAGCGGGAGGGTTGCCTTTCAATGAGCAGTTCTTC
>many|TRBV25-1|NA|TRBJ2-7
CASSDFHERTSYEQYF
TGTGCCAGCAGTGATTTCCACGAGCGTACCTCCTACGAGCAGTACTTC
>many|TRBV6-1|TRBD2|TRBJ2-5
CASSENWGLAQGTQYF
TGTGCCAGCAGTGAAAATTGGGGACTAGCGCAGGGCACCCAGTACTTC
>NA|TRBV30|NA|TRBJ2-7
CAWGILDQDEQYF
TGTGCCTGGGGGATACTAGATCAGGACGAGCAGTACTTC
>many|TRBV5-1|NA|TRBJ2-6
CASSPPLGRSSGANVLTF
TGCGCCAGCAGCCCACCCCTCGGACGGAGCTCTGGGGCCAACGTCCTGACTTTC
>many|TRBV7-2|NA|TRBJ2-4
CASSLALSVLAKNIQYF
TGTGCCAGCAGCTTAGCACTTAGCGTACTAGCCAAAAACATTCAGTACTTC
>NA|TRBV27|TRBD2|TRBJ2-1
CTSNHTSGRWYEQFF
TGTACCAGCAATCACACTAGCGGCCGCTGGTATGAGCAGTTCTTC
>few|TRBV7-9|TRBD2|TRBJ2-7
CASSLAGLDIDEQYF
TGTGCCAGCAGCTTAGCGGGACTAGACATAGACGAGCAGTACTTC
>once|TRBV4-1|TRBD2|TRBJ2-1
CASSERTSGSMYEQFF
TGCGCCAGCAGCGAGCGGACTAGCGGGAGTATGTATGAGCAGTTCTTC
>few|TRBV11-2|NA|TRBJ2-7
CASSLSGGIDSYEQYF
TGTGCCAGCAGCTTAAGTGGTGGGATCGACTCCTACGAGCAGTACTTC
>few|TRBV4-1|NA|TRBJ2-7
CASSQESAGPYEQYF
TGCGCCAGCAGCCAAGAATCCGCAGGGCCCTACGAGCAGTACTTC
>NA|TRBV12-2|NA|TRBJ2-7
CASRLVSAHEQYF
TGTGCAAGTCGCTTAGTATCGGCCCACGAGCAGTACTTC
>many|TRBV27|TRBD2|TRBJ2-1
CASSLLGGLAGANEQFF
TGTGCCAGCAGTTTATTAGGGGGACTAGCGGGAGCCAATGAGCAGTTCTTC
>many|TRBV6-5|NA|TRBJ2-3
CASSPTPTDTQYF
TGTGCCAGCAGTCCCACGCCCACAGATACGCAGTATTTT
>many|TRBV29-1|TRBD1|TRBJ1-3
CSVIPGQGLSSGNTIYF
TGCAGCGTAATACCGGGACAGGGACTCTCCTCTGGAAACACCATATATTTT
>NA|TRBV11-2|TRBD1|TRBJ1-1
CASSPGTGGVPDTEAFF
TGTGCCAGCAGCCCGGGGACAGGGGGCGTTCCGGACACTGAAGCTTTCTTT
>NA|TRBV12-3/TRBV12-4|TRBD2|TRBJ2-1
CASRIAGAPYNEQFF
TGTGCCAGCAGAATAGCGGGGGCTCCGTACAATGAGCAGTTCTTC
>many|TRBV7-2|TRBD2|TRBJ2-3
CASSPLAGYSTDTQYF
TGTGCCAGCAGCCCTCTAGCGGGGTATAGCACAGATACGCAGTATTTT
>many|TRBV29-1|NA|TRBJ2-3
CSFKGEGGTDTQYF
TGCAGCTTCAAGGGGGAGGGTGGCACAGATACGCAGTATTTT
>NA|TRBV2|NA|TRBJ2-7
CASSGFGLDSYEQYF
TGTGCCAGCAGTGGTTTTGGACTGGACTCCTACGAGCAGTACTTC
>few|TRBV5-4|TRBD2|TRBJ2-4
CASSLSGTENIQYF
TGTGCCAGCAGCTTGAGCGGGACGGAAAACATTCAGTACTTC
>many|TRBV5-1|NA|TRBJ1-1
CASSLRADQRAEAFF
TGCGCCAGCAGCTTGCGGGCCGATCAGCGGGCCGAAGCTTTCTTT
>NA|TRBV25-1|TRBD1|TRBJ2-4
CASSEQGAALAKNIRYF
TGTGCCAGCAGTGAACAGGGGGCGGCTCTAGCCAAAAACATTCGGTACTTC
>NA|TRBV27|NA|TRBJ2-7
CASSATSLGHEQYF
TGTGCCAGCAGTGCGACTAGTCTTGGGCACGAGCAGTACTTC
>few|TRBV7-9|TRBD2|TRBJ2-2
CASSVAGVNTGELFF
TGTGCCAGCAGCGTAGCGGGAGTAAACACCGGGGAGCTGTTTTTT
>many|TRBV27|TRBD2|TRBJ2-1
CASGTRPNEQFF
TGTGCCAGCGGGACTAGGCCCAATGAGCAGTTCTTC
>many|TRBV4-3|NA|TRBJ1-4
CASSQVGSPNEKLFF
TGCGCCAGCAGCCAAGTGGGGAGCCCTAATGAAAAACTGTTTTTT
>many|TRBV29-1|TRBD2|TRBJ2-1
CSVYYSGSMSNEQFF
TGCAGCGTCTATTACAGCGGGAGTATGTCCAATGAGCAGTTCTTC
>NA|TRBV7-9|NA|TRBJ2-4
CASGSPRVAKNIQYF
TGTGCCAGCGGCTCCCCTAGAGTAGCCAAAAACATTCAGTACTTC
>many|TRBV6-1|NA|TRBJ2-2
CASSDSWRRTLHTGELFF
TGTGCCAGCAGTGATTCTTGGAGGCGAACCCTTCACACCGGGGAGCTGTTTTTT
>many|TRBV27|NA|TRBJ2-2
CASSLTALNTGELFF
TGTGCCAGCAGTTTAACGGCCTTGAACACCGGGGAGCTGTTTTTT
>many|TRBV11-2|NA|TRBJ2-3
CASSSRGASGRTDTQYF
TGTGCCAGCAGCTCGAGGGGGGCTAGCGGCCGCACAGATACGCAGTATTTT
>many|TRBV28|NA|TRBJ1-6
CASSFPATAYSPLHF
TGTGCCAGCAGTTTTCCCGCGACAGCATATTCACCCCTCCACTTT
>NA|TRBV9|TRBD1|TRBJ2-1
CASSAGTGGADEQFF
TGTGCCAGCAGCGCCGGGACAGGGGGCGCAGATGAGCAGTTCTTC
>many|TRBV27|NA|TRBJ1-5
CASSLFPSSRNQPQHF
TGTGCCAGCAGTTTATTTCCCAGCAGCCGAAATCAGCCCCAGCATTTT
>few|TRBV3-1|NA|TRBJ2-1
CASSGPAIEQFF
TGTGCCAGCTCGGGCCCGGCCATTGAGCAGTTCTTC
>NA|TRBV20-1|NA|TRBJ2-7
CSARDYTRVDEQYF
TGCAGTGCTAGAGATTACACGAGAGTCGACGAGCAGTACTTC
>NA|TRBV27|NA|TRBJ2-7
CASSFGEGRHEQYF
NA
>many|TRBV4-1|TRBD1|TRBJ2-7
CASSPGTGPLHEQYF
TGCGCCAGCAGCCCTGGGACAGGGCCCCTCCACGAGCAGTACTTC
>many|TRBV27|NA|TRBJ2-7
CASSSGYEQYF
TGTGCCAGCAGTTCCGGCTACGAGCAGTACTTC
>many|TRBV10-3|NA|TRBJ2-3
CAISEGVADTQYF
TGTGCCATCAGTGAAGGGGTAGCCGATACGCAGTATTTT
>many|TRBV29-1|NA|TRBJ2-1
CSSSGNEQFF
TGCAGCTCATCTGGCAATGAGCAGTTCTTC
>NA|TRBV12-3/TRBV12-4|NA|TRBJ2-1
CASSSVAVSSYNEQFF
TGTGCCAGCAGTTCAGTAGCGGTGAGCTCCTACAATGAGCAGTTCTTC